A selection of T cell receptor beta chains follows, all from one sample in a study of regulatory T cells in long-lasting Graves disease. TCRdb recomputed calls from the multiplex PCR reads with MiXCR, one row per CDR3 protein. The sample has roughly 420,000 distinct CDR3 sequences; about a sixth are singletons. These same records also appear under a second study, on T cells in Graves' hyperthyroidism and ophthalmopathy.

This sample comprised peripheral blood mononuclear cells (PBMCs), obtained at new diagnosis, from a patient treated with antithyroid drugs. These receptors came from a woman aged 18-29 years with Graves disease. Each CDR3 is given with its conserved first and last residue. Fields, in order: D gene, J gene, V gene, clone size, CDR3 DNA, CDR3 protein. D genes are given only for firm matches. Not every row has a clone size; where given, it reads once, few, many or a size class.

TRBD2 | TRBJ2-1 | TRBV7-9 | - | TGTGCCAGCAGCTTAGCAGCGGGAGTCCATGAGCAGTTCTTC | CASSLAAGVHEQFF
TRBD2 | TRBJ2-1 | TRBV5-1 | many | TGCGCCAGCAGCTACAGACTAGCGCGCAATGAGCAGTTCTTC | CASSYRLARNEQFF
- | TRBJ2-7 | TRBV3-1 | many | TGTGCCAGCAGCCAAGGCTGGAGTTTTGCCTACGAGCAGTACTTC | CASSQGWSFAYEQYF
- | TRBJ1-6 | TRBV20-1 | few | TGCAGTGCTAGAGATCAGATGGGGAAGCCTAATTCACCCCTCCACTTT | CSARDQMGKPNSPLHF
- | TRBJ2-7 | TRBV3-1 | - | TGTGCCAGCAGCCAAGCTTGGATAGGCAACGAGCAGTACTTC | CASSQAWIGNEQYF
- | TRBJ2-3 | TRBV4-1 | many | TGCGCCAGCAGTCTTTCCGAGAGGGGAGCCACAGATACGCAGTATTTT | CASSLSERGATDTQYF
- | TRBJ1-5 | TRBV7-2 | - | TGTGCCAGCAGCTTAAGTAGTACGGTGGGGCAGCCCCAGCATTTT | CASSLSSTVGQPQHF
TRBD1 | TRBJ1-1 | TRBV15 | many | TGTGCCACCAGTAGGACAGGGCGTCTCACTGAAGCTTTCTTT | CATSRTGRLTEAFF
TRBD2 | TRBJ2-1 | TRBV11-1 | many | TGTGCCAGCAGCACAACTAGCGGGACCTACAATGAGCAGTTCTTC | CASSTTSGTYNEQFF
TRBD1 | TRBJ2-7 | TRBV9 | - | TGTGCCAGCAGCTCATCAGTTGGGGACAGGGGAATTTTAAGGCTCTACGAGCAGTACTTC | CASSSSVGDRGILRLYEQYF
- | TRBJ1-1 | TRBV6-1 | many | TGTGCCAGCCTTGACGTTCTGAACACTGAAGCTTTCTTT | CASLDVLNTEAFF
- | TRBJ1-1 | TRBV28 | few | TGTGCCAGCAGTAATCAGATCGAAGCTTTCTTT | CASSNQIEAFF
- | TRBJ2-3 | TRBV13 | - | TGTGCCAGCAGCTTAGAAACGGACCAAAGCACAGATACGCAGTATTTT | CASSLETDQSTDTQYF
TRBD1 | TRBJ2-2 | TRBV7-3 | - | TGTGCCAGCAGCTCCTCGGGACAGGTCGGGACCGGGGAGCTGTTTTTT | CASSSSGQVGTGELFF
- | TRBJ2-3 | TRBV7-9 | - | TGTGCCAGCAGCCCACTCCGCGGGACTCCCTCGAGGGGCAAAGGTGGCACAGATACGCAGTATTTT | CASSPLRGTPSRGKGGTDTQYF
- | TRBJ1-2 | TRBV29-1 | many | TGCAGCGTTGAATCCCCCGGGGGAAATAACTATGGCTACACCTTC | CSVESPGGNNYGYTF
TRBD2 | TRBJ2-1 | TRBV24-1 | many | TGTGCCACCCGCCAGCCCGGGACTAGTGGGAATGAGCAGTTCTTC | CATRQPGTSGNEQFF
- | TRBJ2-1 | TRBV5-6 | - | TGTGCCAGCTTGAGGGGGTGGGATGAGCAGTTCTTC | CASLRGWDEQFF
- | TRBJ2-7 | TRBV11-2 | many | TGTGCCAGCAGCTTACCCCCAGGGCACGGATACGAGCAGTACTTC | CASSLPPGHGYEQYF
- | TRBJ2-1 | TRBV12-3/TRBV12-4 | many | TGTGCCAGCAGTTTTCAGGGAACGTTGTACAATGAGCAGTTCTTC | CASSFQGTLYNEQFF
- | TRBJ1-1 | TRBV11-2 | many | TGTGCCTGCAAACCGACAGGACTGAACACTGAAGCTTTCTTT | CACKPTGLNTEAFF
- | TRBJ2-6 | TRBV19 | - | TGTGCCAGTAGTATAGCGGGGGACTCTGGGGCCAACGTCCTGACTTTC | CASSIAGDSGANVLTF
- | TRBJ2-3 | TRBV10-2 | many | TGCGCCAGCAGTAAGACAGATACGCAGTATTTT | CASSKTDTQYF
- | TRBJ2-7 | TRBV29-1 | many | TGCAGCGTTGTTCTTAACTCCTACGAGCAGTACTTC | CSVVLNSYEQYF
- | TRBJ2-5 | TRBV4-2 | - | TGTGCCAGCAGCCAAGAGTCAGGGTACCAAGAGACCCAGTACTTC | CASSQESGYQETQYF
TRBD2 | TRBJ2-3 | TRBV11-3 | many | TGTGCCAGCAGCCGGACTAGCGGAAAGACAGATACGCAGTATTTT | CASSRTSGKTDTQYF
- | TRBJ2-1 | TRBV6-2/TRBV6-3 | many | TGTGCCAGCAGTTACTCGATGGGGAACAATGAGCAGTTCTTC | CASSYSMGNNEQFF
- | TRBJ1-3 | TRBV30 | few | TGTGCCTGGAGTGTACGATCGAGTAGCTCTGGAAACACCATATATTTT | CAWSVRSSSSGNTIYF
- | TRBJ2-7 | TRBV18 | many | TGTGCCAGCTCACGCCTCGGGGACGAGCAGTACTTC | CASSRLGDEQYF
- | TRBJ2-7 | TRBV28 | many | TGTGCCAGCAGTCCGGCAGGGGGGTACGAGCAGTACTTC | CASSPAGGYEQYF
- | TRBJ2-7 | TRBV20-1 | many | TGCAGTGCTAGTGTCCCCCCCGCGTTTCGGCAGGGGAGGTACGAGCAGTACTTC | CSASVPPAFRQGRYEQYF
- | TRBJ2-2 | TRBV7-9 | many | TGTGCCAGCAGCTCCTCCCGGGCCTCGATGAACACCGGGGAGCTGTTTTTT | CASSSSRASMNTGELFF
- | TRBJ2-7 | TRBV29-1 | many | TGCAGCGTTGTTGCAGCAGGGATGAACGAGCAGTACTTC | CSVVAAGMNEQYF
- | TRBJ2-3 | TRBV6-4 | many | TGTGCCAGCAGTGATACGGCTACCACAGATACGCAGTATTTT | CASSDTATTDTQYF
- | TRBJ1-2 | TRBV20-1 | few | TGCAGTGCTAGAAATTCCAGGGGCTCTGGCTACACCTTC | CSARNSRGSGYTF
TRBD1 | TRBJ1-5 | TRBV2 | - | TGTGCCAGCAGTTACACAGGGGGCTGGGATCAGCCCCAGCATTTT | CASSYTGGWDQPQHF
- | TRBJ1-5 | TRBV6-1 | few | TGTGCCAGCAAAGGGACACATAGCAATCAGCCCCAGCATTTT | CASKGTHSNQPQHF
- | TRBJ2-1 | TRBV5-1 | few | TGCGCCAGCACTAAGTGGGCCGGAGTAGCGTACAATGAGCAGTTCTTC | CASTKWAGVAYNEQFF
- | TRBJ2-5 | TRBV7-9 | many | TGTGCCAGCAGCAACTTAGGACAGCAAGAGACCCAGTACTTC | CASSNLGQQETQYF
TRBD2 | TRBJ2-1 | TRBV4-3 | few | TGCGCCAGCAGCCAAGGTGGCGGGAGGACCAACAATGAGCAGTTCTTC | CASSQGGGRTNNEQFF
TRBD2 | TRBJ2-7 | TRBV5-4 | many | TGTGCCAGCAGCTCGGGACTAGCGGACAGCTACGAGCAGTACTTC | CASSSGLADSYEQYF
- | TRBJ2-5 | TRBV30 | many | TGTGCCTGGAGTGTGGGGGAGACCCAGTACTTC | CAWSVGETQYF
TRBD2 | TRBJ2-7 | TRBV9 | - | TGTGCCAGCACCCCAGAGGCGGGAGACAGCTACGAGCAGTACTTC | CASTPEAGDSYEQYF